This TCR beta chain was observed in a study of T cell responses to AZD1222 COVID-19 vaccine. Study outcomes and limitations: Epitopes outside B.1.351 and B.1.1.7 mutated regions reportedly drew nearly half of spike TCRs.

Profiled with immunoSEQ multiplex PCR; TCRdb holds only in-frame clones, not every one. The sample has roughly 92,000 clones, about 89% seen once. Doses given second, at about 4 or about 12 weeks, were pooled. This clone came up once. The antigen is unknown. CDR3 length: 13 residues. Germline lookup yields CDR1 SNHLY and CDR2 FYNNEI. Trimming pared 5 bases from V and 2 bases from J, leaving 9 bases between. This sequence was found in an adult who received the AZD1222 COVID-19 vaccine. V gene TRBV2 combines with J gene TRBJ1-1; no clear D gene. The sequencing here drew on peripheral blood, taken 28 days after the second AZD1222 dose. In DNA, the CDR3 is TGTGCCAGCAGTTCCGGGCCCAACACTGAAGCTTTCTTT. Translating gives CASSSGPNTEAFF.